What follows are 28 T cell receptor beta chains derived from one specimen sequenced in a study of blood T cell repertoires in COVID-19. Sequencing used immunoSEQ multiplex PCR; TCRdb keeps in-frame clones, though not all of them. The sample consists of approximately 450,000 clones, around 89% of them appearing once. The sample comprised peripheral blood. All receptors come from a woman younger than 45 with acute or convalescent COVID-19.

The chain combines TRBV5-4 with TRBJ2-5, with D uncertain. Germline CDR1 is SGHNT and CDR2 is YYREEE (reference sequence). The CDR3 sequence is 15 residues long. Between the trimmed V and J ends, which lost 4 bases and 2 bases, there was a span of 15 bases. CDR3 sequence: CASSQRLTGQETQYF. CDR3 nucleotides: TGTGCCAGCAGCCAGCGACTGACCGGTCAAGAGACCCAGTACTTC.

V gene TRBV6-4 combines with J gene TRBJ1-2; the D gene is possibly TRBD1 (5 bases). V dropped 3 bases and J dropped 8 bases, with 13 bases sitting between them. The germline gives CDR1 MRHNA, CDR2 SNTAGT. This CDR3 has 13 amino acids. CDR3 DNA: TGTGCCAGCAGTGATGACAGCCCAAGCGGCTACACCTTC. The encoded protein is CASSDDSPSGYTF.

This sequence joins TRBV7-3 and TRBJ1-1, with no clear D. This CDR3 spans 15 amino acids. Trimming cost V 2 bases and J 3 bases, with 13 bases left between them. Germline loops: CDR1 SGHTA, CDR2 FQGTGA. Here the CDR3 reads CASSLLKAGDTEAFF. The CDR3 coding sequence is TGTGCCAGCAGCTTACTGAAAGCCGGGGACACTGAAGCTTTCTTT.

CDR3 amino acids: CASGQGAKTQYF. CDR3 DNA: TGCGCCAGCGGACAGGGGGCGAAGACCCAGTACTTC. The chain recombines TRBV5-1 with TRBJ2-5; 11 bases match TRBD1. The CDR3 sequence is 12 residues long. The germline CDR1 and CDR2 sequences are SGHRS and YFSETQ. The ends lost 7 bases at V and 6 bases at J; junction bases unmatched: 2.

The chain carries TRBV30 and TRBJ2-1; D not certain. The CDR3 totals 10 residues. V was clipped by 0 bases and J by 9 bases, with 3 bases between them. CDR1 and CDR2 from the germline V gene are GTSNPN and SVGIG (reference sequence). CDR3 DNA sequence: TGTGCCTGGAGTGTACTTGAGCAGTTCTTC. Amino acids: CAWSVLEQFF.

The V and J genes are TRBV28 and TRBJ1-1, with D possibly matching TRBD1 (5 bases). The CDR3 is 14 amino acids. Trimming stripped 6 bases from V and 0 bases from J, with 11 bases between. Per germline, CDR1 MDHEN and CDR2 SYDVKM. The CDR3 coding sequence is TGTGCCAGCAGCTCCGACAGACTGAACACTGAAGCTTTCTTT. Its translation is CASSSDRLNTEAFF.

The chain links TRBV5-1 to TRBJ2-5, with D possibly being TRBD1 (6 bases). The V end lost 5 bases, the J end lost 4 bases, and 15 bases lay between the germline ends. The CDR3 is 14 residues long. Germline V gives CDR1 SGHRS, CDR2 YFSETQ. CDR3 residues: CASRPQGQGETQYF. The CDR3 DNA sequence: TGCGCCAGCAGACCACAGGGTCAAGGAGAGACCCAGTACTTC.

The V and J genes are TRBV5-1 and TRBJ1-2; no clear D. Germline loops: CDR1 SGHRS, CDR2 YFSETQ. The length of the CDR3 is 14 residues. Between the trimmed V and J ends, which lost 4 bases and 0 bases, there was a span of 10 bases. The CDR3 here is CASSPATPNYGYTF. CDR3 nucleotides: TGCGCCAGCAGCCCTGCCACTCCTAACTATGGCTACACCTTC. The full variable domain, its missing parts supplied by reference TRBV5-1 and TRBJ1-2, is KAGVTQTPRYLIKTRGQQVTLSCSPISGHRSVSWYQQTPGQGLQFLFEYFSETQRNKGNFPGRFSGRQFSNSRSEMNVSTLELGDSALYLCASSPATPNYGYTFGSGTRLTVV.

The chain joins TRBV7-9 to TRBJ2-5, with D perhaps matching TRBD1 (5 bases). Per germline, CDR1 SEHNR and CDR2 FQNEAQ (reference sequence). The length of the CDR3 is 13 residues. Trimming shortened V by 4 bases and J by 4 bases, and 10 bases separated the two germline ends. The CDR3 spells CASSSTQGETQYF. The CDR3 DNA follows: TGTGCCAGCAGCTCGACGCAGGGAGAGACCCAGTACTTC.

This clone was seen only a few times. At the DNA level, this CDR3 is encoded by other sequences in the same sample as well. J is TRBJ1-2 and V is TRBV27; TRBD1 agrees at 10 bases. Per germline, CDR1 MNHEY and CDR2 SMNVEV (reference sequence). This CDR3 has 15 amino acids. The ends lost 4 bases at V and 4 bases at J; junction bases unmatched: 6. CDR3 residues: CASSYRDRGRYGYTF. DNA for the CDR3: TGTGCCAGCAGTTACCGGGACAGGGGCCGCTATGGCTACACCTTC.

This chain links TRBV30 with TRBJ2-3; TRBD2 aligns across 7 bases. The CDR3 has 14 residues. Germline V gene sequence: CDR1 GTSNPN, CDR2 SVGIG (reference sequence). The ends lost 4 bases at V and 0 bases at J; junction bases unmatched: 4. The CDR3 reads CAWIKRGSTDTQYF. Here the CDR3 DNA reads TGTGCCTGGATTAAGCGGGGTAGCACAGATACGCAGTATTTT.

The chain uses TRBV10-2 and TRBJ1-3; D uncertain. Trimming stripped 5 bases from V and 1 base from J, with 9 bases between. CDR1 is WSHSY and CDR2 is SAAADI in the germline V gene. This CDR3 contains 14 residues. Here the CDR3 reads CASSRGISGNTIYF. CDR3 nucleotides: TGCGCCAGCAGTCGAGGGATATCTGGAAACACCATATATTTT.

The rearrangement uses TRBV5-1 and TRBJ2-7, with D perhaps TRBD2 (5 bases). Germline loops: CDR1 SGHRS, CDR2 YFSETQ. With 4 bases removed from V and 4 bases from J, the gap between germline ends came to 15 bases. This CDR3 contains 14 residues. CDR3 in amino acids: CASSLGMGVYEQYF. The CDR3 bases are TGCGCCAGCAGCCTAGGGATGGGAGTTTACGAGCAGTACTTC.

This chain links TRBV3-1 (or the pseudogene TRBV3-2) with TRBJ1-1, with 8 positions matching TRBD1. Germline V gene sequence: CDR1 LGHDT, CDR2 YNNKEL (reference sequence). Trimming took 6 bases from V and 5 from J; bases not matched to a gene: 8. The CDR3 extends over 14 amino acids. This CDR3 is CASRQGAEGTEAFF. Written as DNA, the CDR3 is TGTGCCAGCAGGCAGGGGGCGGAAGGTACTGAAGCTTTCTTT.

This clone is a singleton in its sample. The V gene is TRBV5-1, the J gene TRBJ1-4; 7 bases line up with TRBD1. CDR3 size: 15 residues. Trimming took 3 bases from V and 3 from J; bases not matched to a gene: 5. CDR1 and CDR2 (germline): SGHRS, YFSETQ. The CDR3 coding sequence is TGCGCCAGCAGCTCGTACAGGGGAGCTAATGAAAAACTGTTTTTT. Its protein is CASSSYRGANEKLFF.

V gene TRBV7-9 combines with J gene TRBJ1-1, with D perhaps matching TRBD1 (5 bases). This CDR3 contains 12 residues. The V gene's germline CDR1 is SEHNR and CDR2 FQNEAQ (reference sequence). V was trimmed by 5 bases and J by 5 bases, leaving 9 bases between them. In DNA, the CDR3 is TGTGCCAGCAGCACACCAGGGACTGAAGCTTTCTTT. It yields the protein CASSTPGTEAFF.

The genes are TRBV28 and TRBJ2-7; no clear D. Deletions cut 5 bases from V and 1 base from J, with 18 bases between. This CDR3 has 16 amino acids. Germline V CDR1 and CDR2: MDHEN, SYDVKM. CDR3 residues: CASSHRLVSTSYEQYF. DNA of the CDR3: TGTGCCAGCAGTCACCGGTTGGTGTCCACGTCCTACGAGCAGTACTTC.

The rearrangement uses TRBV7-2 and TRBJ1-2; 8 bases align to TRBD1. CDR1 and CDR2 (germline): SGHTA, FQGNSA. CDR3 length: 15 residues. V was clipped by 1 base and J by 4 bases; unmatched bases: 5. In DNA form, the CDR3 reads TGTGCCAGCAGCTTAGTCCCCGACAGGGGCTATGGCTACACCTTC. It translates to CASSLVPDRGYGYTF.

The gene calls are TRBV7-3 and TRBJ1-1; a possible D gene is TRBD1 (5 bases). Germline V gives CDR1 SGHTA, CDR2 FQGTGA. CDR3 length: 16 residues. The V end was cut by 0 bases, the J end by 1 base, with 12 bases between. In DNA form, the CDR3 reads TGTGCCAGCAGCTTAACTTCCGGACAACCGAACACTGAAGCTTTCTTT. The encoded protein is CASSLTSGQPNTEAFF.

V and J are TRBV2 and TRBJ2-5; 7 bases fit TRBD1. The CDR3 loop spans 16 amino acids. After removal of 6 bases from V and 2 bases from J, the junction contained 12 bases not matched to a gene. Germline CDR1 is SNHLY and CDR2 is FYNNEI. CDR3 sequence reads: CASRATGDRFQETQYF. CDR3 DNA sequence: TGTGCCAGCAGGGCTACAGGGGACAGATTTCAAGAGACCCAGTACTTC.

J is TRBJ2-2 and V is TRBV30; D not resolved. Trimming took off 2 bases at V and 7 bases at J, with 5 bases between the two ends. Looked up from germline, CDR1 is GTSNPN and CDR2 is SVGIG (reference sequence). The CDR3 covers 11 residues. CDR3 loop: CAWSFGGELFF. DNA of the CDR3: TGTGCCTGGAGTTTCGGCGGGGAGCTGTTTTTT.

This rearrangement joins TRBV5-4 to TRBJ2-3, with TRBD1 matching over 9 bases. Trimming cost V 2 bases and J 6 bases; bases outside gene matches: 1. There are 13 residues in the CDR3. The germline CDR1 and CDR2 sequences are SGHNT and YYREEE (reference sequence). CDR3 in DNA: TGTGCCAGCAGCTTAGACAGGGGGGATACGCAGTATTTT. It specifies CASSLDRGDTQYF. Full variable domain (remainder filled in from reference TRBV5-4 and TRBJ2-3): ETGVTQSPTHLIKTRGQQVTLRCSSQSGHNTVSWYQQALGQGPQFIFQYYREEENGRGNFPPRFSGLQFPNYSSELNVNALELDDSALYLCASSLDRGDTQYFGPGTRLTVL.

This rearrangement joins TRBV18 to TRBJ1-2, with a weak D call TRBD1 (5 bases). The CDR3 totals 14 residues. Germline V gene data show CDR1 as KGHSH and CDR2 as LQKENI. The ends were cut back, 4 bases at V and 5 bases at J, with 14 bases in the middle. As DNA, the CDR3 is TGTGCCAGCTCACTTGGGGCAGTCACATATGGCTACACCTTC. It encodes CASSLGAVTYGYTF.

The CDR3 region has the DNA TGTGCCTGGAGAGAACTCCAGGCCACAGATACGCAGTATTTT. This gives the protein CAWRELQATDTQYF. The J gene is TRBJ2-3, the V gene TRBV30; D gene unclear. Trimming left V 3 bases short and J 2 bases short, with 12 bases between. The CDR3 runs 14 residues. CDR1 and CDR2 from the germline V gene are GTSNPN and SVGIG (reference sequence).

This chain links TRBV7-2 with TRBJ2-1; 9 nucleotides align to TRBD2. The junction had 8 bases not matched to a gene; V was cut back by 1 base and J by 4 bases. The germline CDR1 and CDR2 sequences are SGHTA and FQGNSA. CDR3 size: 17 residues. CDR3 nucleotide sequence: TGTGCCAGCAGCTTAGGTGGTAGCGGGGGTCTATACAATGAGCAGTTCTTC. Its protein is CASSLGGSGGLYNEQFF.

This clone was seen once. This chain links TRBV11-2 with TRBJ2-3, with TRBD2 identical over 14 bases. The CDR3 spans 16 residues. V lost 8 bases, J lost 6 bases, and 10 bases stayed unmatched. In germline, CDR1 is SGHAT, CDR2 FQNNGV. CDR3 sequence reads: CASARGLAGDWDTQYF. CDR3 nucleotide sequence: TGTGCCAGCGCCCGGGGACTAGCGGGGGACTGGGATACGCAGTATTTT.

The gene calls are TRBV29-1 and TRBJ2-2; 9 bases fit TRBD1. The CDR3 runs 14 residues. Germline lookup yields CDR1 SQVTM and CDR2 ANQGSEA. The J segment lost 6 bases and the V segment lost 4 bases, leaving 6 bases of the junction unmatched. The chain's CDR3 is CSVAGQGFSGELFF. In nucleotides, the CDR3 is TGCAGCGTTGCGGGACAGGGTTTCTCCGGGGAGCTGTTTTTT.

The V call is TRBV19, the J call TRBJ2-2; tentative D call: TRBD1 (7 bases). Trimming removed 3 bases from V and 4 bases from J, with 15 bases in between. CDR3 length: 16 residues. CDR1 is LNHDA, CDR2 SQIVND, per germline (reference sequence). CDR3 nucleotides: TGTGCCAGTAGTATGTCAGGGGGGCCCCCCACCGGGGAGCTGTTTTTT. Translation: CASSMSGGPPTGELFF.